These 16 T cell receptor beta chains came from one sample sequenced in a study of human T cells and chemical hapten exposure. Specified time point: patch test 3, about 24 weeks after DPC sensitization. Treatment: therapeutic diphenylcyclopropenone sensitization with weekly scalp DPC. Each CDR3 protein gets one entry after TCRdb re-called the RACE reads with MiXCR. The sample has 100,000 or so distinct CDR3 sequences; under 35% are singletons. Source: whole blood, taken in connection with sensitization to the hapten diphenylcyclopropenone (DPC). The source is a man aged 40-49 years with alopecia areata. Some clones in this sample may be carry-over from other donors' samples.

This clonotype was observed a handful of times. The CDR3 bases are TGCAGCGCCGCGACAGGGAGTAACGAGCAGTACTTC. Its translation is CSAATGSNEQYF. The V and J genes are TRBV29-1 and TRBJ2-7; the match to TRBD1 covers 7 bases. Germline-derived CDR1 and CDR2 are SQVTM and ANQGSEA. CDR3 length equals 12 residues. V was pared by 7 bases and J by 5 bases, with 8 bases of the junction left unmatched.

This clonotype has a handful of counts. CDR3: CASSRLFGRLGGDTQYF. The CDR3 nucleotides are TGCGCCAGCAGCCGACTTTTTGGACGCCTAGGGGGGGATACGCAGTATTTT. This rearrangement joins TRBV4-1 to TRBJ2-3; the D call may be TRBD1 or TRBD2 (6 bases each). This CDR3 region has 17 residues. The V end lost 4 bases, the J end lost 6 bases, and 23 bases lay between the germline ends. The germline gives CDR1 MGHRA, CDR2 YSYEKL.

This chain joins TRBV6-6 and TRBJ1-5; TRBD1 matches 8 bases. Germline V CDR1 and CDR2: MNHNY, SVGAGI (reference sequence). The CDR3 has 13 amino acids. The V and J ends lost 4 bases and 6 bases, in that order; junction bases with no gene match: 2. Here the CDR3 reads CASSSTGAQPQHF. In DNA form, the CDR3 reads TGTGCCAGCAGTTCGACAGGGGCTCAGCCCCAGCATTTT.

This chain connects TRBV7-2 to TRBJ2-5, with a tentative D call TRBD2 (5 bases). The V end lost 1 base, the J end lost 4 bases, and 16 bases lay between the germline ends. The CDR3 has 16 residues. The V gene's germline CDR1 is SGHTA and CDR2 FQGNSA. CDR3 sequence (DNA): TGTGCCAGCAGCTTAGAAGGAGGCAGCCCAGCAGAGACCCAGTACTTC. It encodes CASSLEGGSPAETQYF.

The chain joins TRBV14 to TRBJ2-1; the D gene is possibly TRBD1 (6 bases). CDR3 length equals 16 residues. V lost 3 bases and J lost 4, with 16 bases in between. Germline V lookup: CDR1 SGHDN, CDR2 FVKESK. The CDR3 DNA is TGTGCCAGCAGCCACCCCCGGGACACCTTTTACAATGAGCAGTTCTTC. Translation: CASSHPRDTFYNEQFF. The variable domain in full, with the rest retrieved from reference TRBV14 and TRBJ2-1, is EAGVTQFPSHSVIEKGQTVTLRCDPISGHDNLYWYRRVMGKEIKFLLHFVKESKQDESGMPNNRFLAERTGGTYSTLKVQPAELEDSGVYFCASSHPRDTFYNEQFFGPGTRLTVL.

This chain links TRBV18 with TRBJ2-5, with 10 bases identical to TRBD2. In germline, CDR1 is KGHSH, CDR2 LQKENI. This CDR3 region has 16 residues. Germline trimming cut 4 bases from V and 3 bases from J; bases unmatched to any gene: 8. The CDR3 DNA follows: TGTGCCAGCTCACGAAACCTCGGACTAGCGGAAGAGACCCAGTACTTC. Amino acid sequence: CASSRNLGLAEETQYF.

This clonotype was observed a few times. The chain recombines TRBV28 with TRBJ1-4; D might be TRBD1 (6 bases). CDR3 length: 15 amino acids. Per germline, CDR1 MDHEN and CDR2 SYDVKM. The V end was cut by 3 bases, the J end by 7 bases, with 15 bases between. The CDR3 sequence: CASSLSGALVEKLFF. The CDR3 coding sequence is TGTGCCAGCAGTTTGTCGGGGGCCTTGGTTGAAAAACTGTTTTTT.

This clonotype was observed a handful of times. For the CDR3, the DNA is TGTGCCAGCAGCTCACTAGCGGGAGTATCCGAGCAGTACTTC. Amino acid sequence: CASSSLAGVSEQYF. This chain uses TRBV11-2 with TRBJ2-7; 11 bases match TRBD2. The CDR3 spans 14 residues. Germline loops: CDR1 SGHAT, CDR2 FQNNGV. With 4 bases clipped from V and 6 bases from J, the junction kept 5 bases outside the gene matches.

This clonotype has only a few counts. V and J are TRBV25-1 and TRBJ2-3; 7 bases are a match to TRBD2. Germline lookup yields CDR1 MGHDK and CDR2 SYGVNS. This CDR3 has 16 amino acids. V gave up 4 bases and J gave up 4 bases; unmatched junction bases: 11. CDR3 in amino acids: CASSARGLGLADTQYF. In DNA, the CDR3 is TGTGCCAGCAGTGCGAGAGGACTAGGTCTAGCAGATACGCAGTATTTT.

This chain uses TRBV7-2 with TRBJ2-5; 14 positions agree with TRBD2. The CDR3 covers 15 residues. V lost 4 bases to trimming and J lost 3 bases; unmatched junction nucleotides: 1. Per germline, CDR1 SGHTA and CDR2 FQGNSA. CDR3 protein: CASSSGLAGEETQYF. CDR3 DNA: TGTGCCAGCAGCTCGGGACTAGCGGGAGAAGAGACCCAGTACTTC.

Comment on this clonotype: This sequence may be a read error, since a much larger clone differs from it by one base. V gene TRBV27 combines with J gene TRBJ2-2; D may be TRBD1 (5 bases). The CDR3 covers 12 residues. Germline CDR1 MNHEY, CDR2 SMNVEV (reference sequence). Trimming left V 3 bases short and J 6 bases short, with 5 bases between. The DNA of the CDR3 is TGTGCCAGCAGTTTCAGGGCCGGGGAGCTGTTTTTT. It encodes CASSFRAGELFF.

This clonotype was detected only a few times. The chain has TRBV29-1 and TRBJ2-3; D is tentatively TRBD1 or TRBD2 (5 bases each). V was trimmed by 8 bases and J by 2 bases, leaving 17 bases between them. CDR3 length: 14 residues. The germline V gene encodes CDR1 SQVTM and CDR2 ANQGSEA. This chain's CDR3 is CSTTGTPHTDTQYF. DNA for the CDR3: TGCAGCACAACCGGGACCCCTCACACAGATACGCAGTATTTT.

This clonotype was seen only once. The chain combines TRBV28 with TRBJ2-3; D uncertain. The CDR3 has 12 residues. The V end lost 8 bases, the J end lost 4 bases, and 10 bases lay between the germline ends. Germline V gives CDR1 MDHEN, CDR2 SYDVKM. The CDR3 DNA reads as TGTGCCAGCTTGGGCCCAGCAGATACGCAGTATTTT. Protein sequence: CASLGPADTQYF.

The chain uses TRBV4-1 and TRBJ1-5; D is perhaps TRBD1 (5 bases). V was cut by 0 bases and J by 6 bases, with 18 bases left in between. This CDR3 is built from 17 residues. Germline V gives CDR1 MGHRA, CDR2 YSYEKL. The CDR3 bases are TGCGCCAGCAGCCAAGAGAGGGGAATGGACTGGGGTCAGCCCCAGCATTTT. This codes for CASSQERGMDWGQPQHF.

The rearrangement joins TRBV10-3 to TRBJ2-3; 8 bases fit TRBD2. The CDR3 loop spans 14 amino acids. Germline V gives CDR1 ENHRY, CDR2 SYGVKD. The junction had 13 bases not matched to a gene; V was cut back by 11 bases and J by 6 bases. The CDR3 DNA follows: TGTGCCTCATCGTCCGGGACTAGTAGCGATACGCAGTATTTT. Translating gives CASSSGTSSDTQYF.

This clonotype has only a few counts. V usage is TRBV4-1 and J usage is TRBJ1-2; 8 bases are a match to TRBD1. Germline loops: CDR1 MGHRA, CDR2 YSYEKL. V dropped 0 bases and J dropped 4; count of bases not matched to a gene: 7. The CDR3 sequence is 16 residues long. CDR3 sequence reads: CASSQEGQGASYGYTF. The CDR3 DNA is TGCGCCAGCAGCCAAGAGGGGCAGGGGGCGAGCTATGGCTACACCTTC.